This T cell receptor beta chain was identified in a study of blood T cell repertoires in COVID-19. Looking at the study overall: Acute-phase and convalescent COVID-19 samples originated in the United States, Italy and Spain. Sample material is recorded as cDNA or gDNA derived from T cells, B-cell-depleted T cells, or PBMCs.

The germline CDR1 and CDR2 sequences are SGHNT and YYREEE (reference sequence). V was clipped by 4 bases and J by 0 bases, with 16 bases between them. CDR3 length equals 17 residues. Original handling: Researchers report that nucleated cell counts were estimated from reference gene primer amplification. Here immunoSEQ multiplex PCR was the method, and the copy in TCRdb shows in-frame clones only, minus some. The V and J calls and clone size are taken from that table; D and trimming were inferred from the DNA. This table holds approximately 240,000 clones, 84% found once. The rearrangement joins TRBV5-4 to TRBJ2-2; D is possibly TRBD1 (6 bases). The clonotype was recovered from a woman in her fifties or sixties who had recovered from COVID-19. Material for sequencing was peripheral blood. The CDR3 nucleotides are TGTGCCAGCAGCCCTCTGTCCGGGACATCGAACACCGGGGAGCTGTTTTTT. This codes for CASSPLSGTSNTGELFF.